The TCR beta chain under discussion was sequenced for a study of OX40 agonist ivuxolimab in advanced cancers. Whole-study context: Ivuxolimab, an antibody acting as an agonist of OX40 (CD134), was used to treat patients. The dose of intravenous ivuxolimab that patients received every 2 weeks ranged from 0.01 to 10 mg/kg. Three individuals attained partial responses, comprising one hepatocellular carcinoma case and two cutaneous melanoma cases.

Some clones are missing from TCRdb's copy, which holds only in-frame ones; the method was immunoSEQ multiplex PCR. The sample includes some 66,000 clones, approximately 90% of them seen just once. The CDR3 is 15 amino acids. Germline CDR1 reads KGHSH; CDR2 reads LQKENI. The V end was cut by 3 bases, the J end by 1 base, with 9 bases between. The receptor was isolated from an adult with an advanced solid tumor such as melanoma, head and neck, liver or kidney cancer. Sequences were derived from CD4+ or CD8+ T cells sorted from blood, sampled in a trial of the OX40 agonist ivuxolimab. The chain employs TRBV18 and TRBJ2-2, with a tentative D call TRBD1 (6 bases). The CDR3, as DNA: TGTGCCAGCTCACCTTGGACAGAGAACACCGGGGAGCTGTTTTTT. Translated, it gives CASSPWTENTGELFF.